This T cell receptor (beta chain) was identified during a study of cytomegalovirus exposure and HLA in healthy donors. Study-level points and caveats: High sensitivity and specificity were reportedly achieved when the classifier diagnosed cytomegalovirus status. Confirmation was obtained in vitro that a few CMV-associated chains are specific for CMV antigens. According to a subsequent analysis, TCR clusters identified in the first cohort showed a tendency to co-occur across the 120 validation repertoires. Listed as cytomegalovirus-associated were 150 to 200 TCR beta chains.

Clones were sequenced by immunoSEQ multiplex PCR, and TCRdb holds only the in-frame ones, with some missing. The sample contains some 150,000 clones, approximately 87% of which appear only once. As to this clone: Its matching antigen is unknown.

Germline V lookup: CDR1 MNHNY, CDR2 SVGAGI (reference sequence). CDR3 length: 13 amino acids. After removal of 8 bases from V and 7 bases from J, the junction contained 6 bases not matched to a gene. This TCR came from a young woman in good health and CMV-seronegative. V and J are TRBV6-6 and TRBJ2-7, with 12 bases aligning to TRBD2. Source material: PBMCs. The CDR3 spells CASGLAGGYEQYF. In nucleotides, the CDR3 is TGTGCCAGCGGGCTAGCGGGGGGGTATGAGCAGTACTTC.